This TCR beta chain emerged from a study of post-analysis software for immune sequencing data. Study-level points and caveats: The five TRBV segments detected at higher frequency in patients than in controls included TRBV5-6, TRBV5-1 and TRBV20-1.

Notes on this clonotype: The antigen is undetermined.

Included in the TCR beta cDNA libraries were unique molecular identifiers. TCRdb reprocessed the PCR reads via MiXCR and lists one record per CDR3 protein. The table has 380,000 or so distinct CDR3 sequences, about a third seen once. This CDR3 is built from 13 residues. Germline V gene lookup returns CDR1 SGHAT and CDR2 FQNNGV. The germline V and J ends were trimmed by 5 bases and 2 bases, with 10 bases remaining between them. The chain joins TRBV11-2 to TRBJ2-7, with D possibly TRBD2 on 6 matching bases. The material sequenced was blood. This clonotype was sampled from a girl aged 10 to 17 with multiple sclerosis. Written as DNA, the CDR3 is TGTGCCAGCAGCCAAGGAGGGGCCTACGAGCAGTACTTC. It is translated as CASSQGGAYEQYF. Full variable domain (rest looked up from reference TRBV11-2 and TRBJ2-7): EAGVAQSPRYKIIEKRQSVAFWCNPISGHATLYWYQQILGQGPKLLIQFQNNGVVDDSQLPKDRFSAERLKGVDSTLKIQPAKLEDSAVYLCASSQGGAYEQYFGPGTRLTVT.